This entry lists 18 T cell receptor beta chains sequenced from one sample in a study of cytomegalovirus exposure and HLA in healthy donors. Vbeta (60) and Jbeta (13) primers were used in the PCR. The assay was immunoSEQ multiplex PCR, and TCRdb's table has in-frame clones only and misses some. The sample consists of 90,000 to 100,000 clones, approximately 76% of them appearing once. Material for sequencing was PBMCs. The receptors originated from a woman in her fifties or sixties in good health and CMV-seropositive.

This clone was recorded only once. This rearrangement joins TRBV14 to TRBJ2-5; a possible D gene is TRBD1 (6 bases). Matching the DNA end better, TRBJ2-7 makes the J call doubtful. The V gene's germline CDR1 is SGHDN and CDR2 FVKESK. The CDR3 is 15 residues long. DNA of the CDR3: TGTGCCAGCAGCCAAGAATTGGGCAGGGGCTACGAGCAGTACTTC. Translated: CASSQELGRGYEQYF.

This chain links TRBV19 with TRBJ2-1, with D possibly matching TRBD2 (5 bases). V was shortened by 3 bases and J by 7 bases, with 10 bases between the two germline ends. There are 13 residues in the CDR3. The germline CDR1 and CDR2 sequences are LNHDA and SQIVND (reference sequence). CDR3 DNA sequence: TGTGCCAGTAGTATTTTAGCGCGAAATGAGCAGTTCTTC. Translation: CASSILARNEQFF.

Of note for this clone: The same CDR3 is also encoded by other DNA sequences in this sample. The genes are TRBV30 and TRBJ1-1; D remains ambiguous. The CDR3 contains 11 residues. Looked up from germline, CDR1 is GTSNPN and CDR2 is SVGIG (reference sequence). V was trimmed by 0 bases and J by 8 bases, leaving 7 bases between them. CDR3 sequence reads: CAWSVRGEAFF. CDR3 nucleotides: TGTGCCTGGAGTGTGAGAGGAGAAGCTTTCTTT.

J is TRBJ2-1 and V is TRBV27; 7 bases line up with TRBD2. Trimming cost V 6 bases and J 2 bases; bases outside gene matches: 13. Germline CDR1 and CDR2: MNHEY and SMNVEV (reference sequence). The CDR3 loop spans 17 amino acids. The DNA for the CDR3 is TGTGCCAGCAGACCTACTCAAAGCGGGATGACCTACAATGAGCAGTTCTTC. Amino acids: CASRPTQSGMTYNEQFF.

V and J are TRBV2 and TRBJ1-5; a possible D gene is TRBD1 (6 bases). Trimming pared 4 bases from V and 6 bases from J, leaving 16 bases between. The CDR3 extends over 15 amino acids. From germline, CDR1 is SNHLY and CDR2 FYNNEI. The CDR3 loop reads CASSVQAGESQPQHF. As DNA, the CDR3 is TGTGCCAGCAGTGTGCAGGCAGGGGAAAGTCAGCCCCAGCATTTT. The entire variable domain, with the rest obtained from reference TRBV2 and TRBJ1-5, is as follows: EPEVTQTPSHQVTQMGQEVILRCVPISNHLYFYWYRQILGQKVEFLVSFYNNEISEKSEIFDDQFSVERPDGSNFTLKIRSTKLEDSAMYFCASSVQAGESQPQHFGDGTRLSIL.

The rearrangement joins TRBV28 to TRBJ1-5; D unclear. The CDR3 is 15 amino acids. V was cut by 8 bases and J by 2 bases, with 16 bases left in between. Germline CDR1 and CDR2: MDHEN and SYDVKM. CDR3 protein: CASRIGGSGNQPQHF. CDR3 DNA sequence: TGTGCCAGCCGCATTGGAGGGAGTGGCAATCAGCCCCAGCATTTT.

This clone was counted a few times. This chain links TRBV6-1 with TRBJ1-2; the D gene is possibly TRBD1 (5 bases). Trimming stripped 2 bases from V and 5 bases from J, with 6 bases between. In germline, CDR1 is MNHNS, CDR2 SASEGT. The CDR3 length is 12 residues. CDR3 sequence (DNA): TGTGCCAGCAGTGAACAGGGATATGGCTACACCTTC. Its protein product is CASSEQGYGYTF.

The chain links TRBV9 to TRBJ2-7; 10 positions match TRBD1. The V segment lost 2 bases and the J segment 2 bases; nucleotides outside the gene matches: 7. CDR1 is SGDLS, CDR2 YYNGEE, per germline. The length of the CDR3 is 16 residues. The CDR3 protein is CASSVGPGQGAYEQYF. CDR3 sequence (DNA): TGTGCCAGCAGCGTCGGTCCCGGACAGGGGGCCTACGAGCAGTACTTC.

The V call is TRBV15, the J call TRBJ1-1; D not resolved. Trimming removed 5 bases at V and 0 bases at J, with 13 bases between. This CDR3 has 15 amino acids. Germline CDR1 is LNHNV and CDR2 is YYDKDF (reference sequence). CDR3 residues: CATSPTRGLNTEAFF. The DNA of the CDR3 is TGTGCCACCAGCCCGACGCGAGGTTTGAACACTGAAGCTTTCTTT. Using reference TRBV15 and TRBJ1-1 for the parts outside the CDR3, the full variable domain is DAMVIQNPRYQVTQFGKPVTLSCSQTLNHNVMYWYQQKSSQAPKLLFHYYDKDFNNEADTPDNFQSRRPNTSFCFLDIRSPGLGDTAMYLCATSPTRGLNTEAFFGQGTRLTVV.

The table lists this clone with a count of one. The rearrangement links TRBV11-3 to TRBJ2-1; 9 bases are shared with TRBD2. The V segment lost 4 bases and the J segment 7 bases; nucleotides outside the gene matches: 14. Germline CDR1 and CDR2: SGHNT and YENEEA. The CDR3 runs to 17 residues. CDR3 residues: CASSSPGSGRAGNEQFF. The CDR3 DNA is TGTGCCAGCAGCTCACCTGGTAGCGGGAGAGCAGGGAATGAGCAGTTCTTC.

This clone was detected only once. The chain employs TRBV7-9 and TRBJ2-7; D may be TRBD2 (5 bases). CDR1 is SEHNR, CDR2 FQNEAQ, per germline (reference sequence). V shed 3 bases and J shed 1 base, with 10 bases lying between them. The CDR3 loop spans 14 amino acids. The CDR3 region has the DNA TGTGCCAGCAGCTTCCCCCGGGGATCCTACGAGCAGTACTTC. Protein sequence: CASSFPRGSYEQYF.

The chain carries TRBV14 and TRBJ1-2, with a weak D call TRBD1 (6 bases). This CDR3 comprises 15 residues. Deletions cut 0 bases from V and 4 bases from J, with 12 bases between. Germline values: CDR1 SGHDN, CDR2 FVKESK. This CDR3 is CASSQDARGVYGYTF. In DNA form, the CDR3 reads TGTGCCAGCAGCCAAGATGCCAGGGGAGTCTATGGCTACACCTTC.

The CDR3, as DNA: TGTGCCTGGAGCCGACAGGGGGGGTTCTATGGCTACACCTTC. Protein sequence: CAWSRQGGFYGYTF. The rearrangement links TRBV30 to TRBJ1-2, with 9 nucleotides matching TRBD1. The length of the CDR3 is 14 residues. CDR1 and CDR2 from the germline V gene are GTSNPN and SVGIG (reference sequence). With 3 bases clipped from V and 4 bases from J, the junction kept 6 bases outside the gene matches.

V gene TRBV5-6 combines with J gene TRBJ1-1, with 8 bases aligning to TRBD1. The CDR3 runs 12 residues. The germline V gene has CDR1 SGHDT and CDR2 YYEEEE. V was clipped by 4 bases and J by 11 bases; unmatched bases: 7. The CDR3 nucleotides are TGTGCCAGCAGCCGCTACAGGGGGAGGGCTTTCTTT. Amino acids: CASSRYRGRAFF.

The chain recombines TRBV10-1 with TRBJ1-1; perhaps TRBD1 as D (5 bases). Germline V gene sequence: CDR1 WNHNN, CDR2 SYGVQD (reference sequence). Trimming left V 9 bases short and J 1 base short, with 9 bases between. The CDR3 sequence is 12 residues long. Here the CDR3 reads CARQDENTEAFF. The DNA for the CDR3 is TGCGCCAGACAGGATGAGAACACTGAAGCTTTCTTT.

The V call is TRBV5-1, the J call TRBJ2-5, with 7 bases identical to TRBD2. CDR3 size: 16 residues. CDR1 is SGHRS and CDR2 is YFSETQ in the germline V gene. With 4 bases clipped from V and 2 bases from J, the junction kept 11 bases outside the gene matches. CDR3 in amino acids: CASSGRPGLRQETQYF. The CDR3 region has the DNA TGCGCCAGCAGCGGACGACCGGGACTACGACAAGAGACCCAGTACTTC.

The chain recombines TRBV30 with TRBJ1-6; D is possibly TRBD1 (6 bases). Per germline, CDR1 GTSNPN and CDR2 SVGIG (reference sequence). The CDR3 has 13 residues. Trimming removed 8 bases at V and 7 bases at J, with 15 bases between. The DNA of the CDR3 is TGTGCCAGTGGACAGTACGAGAATTCACCCCTCCACTTT. Protein sequence: CASGQYENSPLHF.

This sequence joins TRBV28 and TRBJ2-4; 10 positions match TRBD1. Trimming took 6 bases from V and 3 from J; bases not matched to a gene: 11. Per germline, CDR1 MDHEN and CDR2 SYDVKM. The length of the CDR3 is 17 residues. Here the CDR3 DNA reads TGTGCCAGCAGCCCAAATCCGGGACAGGGGCACAAAAACATTCAGTACTTC. Protein product: CASSPNPGQGHKNIQYF. Combining the CDR3 with reference TRBV28 and TRBJ2-4 gives the whole variable domain DVKVTQSSRYLVKRTGEKVFLECVQDMDHENMFWYRQDPGLGLRLIYFSYDVKMKEKGDIPEGYSVSREKKERFSLILESASTNQTSMYLCASSPNPGQGHKNIQYFGAGTRLSVL.